This is a list of T cell receptor beta chains from one sample in a study of CD8 T cells in Susac syndrome. TCRdb re-analysed the immunoSEQ multiplex PCR reads in MiXCR, keeping a single row per CDR3 protein. The data contain roughly 80,000 distinct CDR3 sequences, about 94% of them singletons. Sequenced: CD8+ T cells from PBMCs. Source of these receptors: a human donor in good health. CDR3s include the opening cysteine and the closing phenylalanine or tryptophan. The order of the fields is J gene, V gene, CDR3 protein.

>TRBJ2-7|TRBV20-1
CSASGASGEQYF
>TRBJ2-2|TRBV4-1
CASSLARGTGELFF
>TRBJ2-7|TRBV20-1
CSARVRPGQSSYEQYF
>TRBJ1-5|TRBV5-6
CASSWGRGQPQHF
>TRBJ2-7|TRBV11-2
CASSFFKGYEQYF
>TRBJ2-7|TRBV4-1
CASSQDLQAGEQVEQYF
>TRBJ2-1|TRBV29-1
CSVESQTSSYNEQFF
>TRBJ1-1|TRBV20-1
CSARSLDINTEAFF
>TRBJ1-4|TRBV15
CATSLENWGSEKLFF
>TRBJ2-3|TRBV3-1
CASSQGGPTDTQYF